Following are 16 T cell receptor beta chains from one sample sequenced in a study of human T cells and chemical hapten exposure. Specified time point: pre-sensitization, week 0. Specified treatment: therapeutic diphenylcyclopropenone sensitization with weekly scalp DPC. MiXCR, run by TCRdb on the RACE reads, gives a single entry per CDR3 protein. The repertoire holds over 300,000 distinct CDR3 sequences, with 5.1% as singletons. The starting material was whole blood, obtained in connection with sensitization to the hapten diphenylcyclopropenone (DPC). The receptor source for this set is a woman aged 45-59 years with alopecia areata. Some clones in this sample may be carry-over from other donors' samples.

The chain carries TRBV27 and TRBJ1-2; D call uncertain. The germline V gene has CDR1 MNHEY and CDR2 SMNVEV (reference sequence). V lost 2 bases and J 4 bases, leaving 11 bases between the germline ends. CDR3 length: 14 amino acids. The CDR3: CASSLASPGYGYTF. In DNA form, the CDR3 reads TGTGCCAGCAGTTTAGCTTCGCCAGGCTATGGCTACACCTTC.

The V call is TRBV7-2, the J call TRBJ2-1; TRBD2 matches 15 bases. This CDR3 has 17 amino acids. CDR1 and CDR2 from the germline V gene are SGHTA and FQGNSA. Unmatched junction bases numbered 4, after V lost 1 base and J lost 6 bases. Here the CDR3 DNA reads TGTGCCAGCAGCTTAGACGGACTAGCGGGGGGGCGCAATGAGCAGTTCTTC. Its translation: CASSLDGLAGGRNEQFF.

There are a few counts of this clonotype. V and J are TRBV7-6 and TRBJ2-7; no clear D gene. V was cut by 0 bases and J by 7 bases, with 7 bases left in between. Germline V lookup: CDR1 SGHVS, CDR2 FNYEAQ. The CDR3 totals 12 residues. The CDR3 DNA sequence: TGTGCCAGCAGCTTAGCTGATCGAGAGCAGTACTTC. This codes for CASSLADREQYF.

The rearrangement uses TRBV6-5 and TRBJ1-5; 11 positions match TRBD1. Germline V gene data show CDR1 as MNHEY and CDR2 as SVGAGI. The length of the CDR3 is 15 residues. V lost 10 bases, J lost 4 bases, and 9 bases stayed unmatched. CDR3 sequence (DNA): TGTGCCACACACCCCGGGACAGGGGGAAATCAGCCCCAGCATTTT. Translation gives CATHPGTGGNQPQHF.

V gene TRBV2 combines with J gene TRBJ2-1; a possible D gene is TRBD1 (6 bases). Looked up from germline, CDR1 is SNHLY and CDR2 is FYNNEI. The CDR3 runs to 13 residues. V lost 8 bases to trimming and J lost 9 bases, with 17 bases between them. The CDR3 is CASPPPGVVEQFF. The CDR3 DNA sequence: TGTGCCAGCCCCCCCCCAGGGGTAGTTGAGCAGTTCTTC.

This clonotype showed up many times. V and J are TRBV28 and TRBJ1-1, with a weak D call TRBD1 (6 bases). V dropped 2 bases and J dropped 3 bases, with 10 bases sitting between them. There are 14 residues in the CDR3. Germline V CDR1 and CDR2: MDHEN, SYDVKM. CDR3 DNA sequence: TGTGCCAGCAGTTTACGGGCAGGGGACACTGAAGCTTTCTTT. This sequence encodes CASSLRAGDTEAFF.

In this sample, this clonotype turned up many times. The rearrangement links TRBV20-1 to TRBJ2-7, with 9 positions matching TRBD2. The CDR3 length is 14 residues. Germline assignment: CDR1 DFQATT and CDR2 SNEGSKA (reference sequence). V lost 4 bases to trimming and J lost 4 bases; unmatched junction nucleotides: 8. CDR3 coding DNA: TGCAGTGCTACCATGGGTAGCGGGAGTTACGAGCAGTACTTC. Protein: CSATMGSGSYEQYF.

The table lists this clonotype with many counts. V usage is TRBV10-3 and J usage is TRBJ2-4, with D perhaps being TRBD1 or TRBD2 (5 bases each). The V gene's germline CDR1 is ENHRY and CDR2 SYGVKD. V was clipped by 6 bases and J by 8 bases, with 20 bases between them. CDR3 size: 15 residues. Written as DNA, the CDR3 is TGTGCCATCAGCTCCGGGCTTAAGGGGCGGGACATTCAGTACTTC. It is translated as CAISSGLKGRDIQYF.

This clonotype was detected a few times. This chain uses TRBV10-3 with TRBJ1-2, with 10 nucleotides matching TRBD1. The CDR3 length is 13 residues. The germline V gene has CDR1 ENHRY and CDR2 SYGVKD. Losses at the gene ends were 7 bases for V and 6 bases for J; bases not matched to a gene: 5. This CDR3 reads CAITFGTGDGYTF. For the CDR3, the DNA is TGTGCCATCACCTTCGGGACAGGGGATGGCTACACCTTC.

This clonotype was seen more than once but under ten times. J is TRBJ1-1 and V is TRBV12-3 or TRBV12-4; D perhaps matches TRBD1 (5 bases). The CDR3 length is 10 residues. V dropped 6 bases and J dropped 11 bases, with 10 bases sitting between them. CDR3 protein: CASSRGTAFF. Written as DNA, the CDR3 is TGTGCCAGCAGCCGAGGGACGGCTTTCTTT.

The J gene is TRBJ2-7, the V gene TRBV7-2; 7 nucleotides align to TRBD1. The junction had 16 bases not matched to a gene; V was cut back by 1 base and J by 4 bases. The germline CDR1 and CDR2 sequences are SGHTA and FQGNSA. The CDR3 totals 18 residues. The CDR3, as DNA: TGTGCCAGCAGCTTAGTAGGCCAGGGGGAAAACGGTGGATACGAGCAGTACTTC. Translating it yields CASSLVGQGENGGYEQYF.

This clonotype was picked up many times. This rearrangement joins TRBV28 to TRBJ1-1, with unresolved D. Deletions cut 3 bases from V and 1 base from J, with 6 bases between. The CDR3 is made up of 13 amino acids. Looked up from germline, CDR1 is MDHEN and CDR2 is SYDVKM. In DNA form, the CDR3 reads TGTGCCAGCAGTTTGAACGGGAACACTGAAGCTTTCTTT. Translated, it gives CASSLNGNTEAFF.

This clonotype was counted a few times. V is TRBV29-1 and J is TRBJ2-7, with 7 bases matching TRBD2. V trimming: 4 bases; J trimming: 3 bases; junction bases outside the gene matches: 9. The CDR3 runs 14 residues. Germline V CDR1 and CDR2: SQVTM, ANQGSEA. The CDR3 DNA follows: TGCAGCGTTGTCCCGGGAGGATTTAGCTACGAGCAGTACTTC. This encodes CSVVPGGFSYEQYF.

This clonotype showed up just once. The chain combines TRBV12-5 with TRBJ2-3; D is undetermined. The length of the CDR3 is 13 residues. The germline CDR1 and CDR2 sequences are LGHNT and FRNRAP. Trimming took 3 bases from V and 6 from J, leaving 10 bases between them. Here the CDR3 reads CASGLNSVDTQYF. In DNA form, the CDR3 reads TGTGCTAGTGGTTTAAACAGTGTGGATACGCAGTATTTT.

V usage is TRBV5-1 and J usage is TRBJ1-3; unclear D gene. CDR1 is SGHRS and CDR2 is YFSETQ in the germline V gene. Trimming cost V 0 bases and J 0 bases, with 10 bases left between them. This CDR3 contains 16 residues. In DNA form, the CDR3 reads TGCGCCAGCAGCTTGGGAGACCGCTCCTCTGGAAACACCATATATTTT. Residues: CASSLGDRSSGNTIYF.

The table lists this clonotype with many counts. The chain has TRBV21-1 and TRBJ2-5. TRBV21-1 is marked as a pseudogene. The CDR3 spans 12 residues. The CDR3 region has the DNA TGTGCCACCGCCGGTACAACAGAGACCCAGTACTTC. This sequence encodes CATAGTTETQYF.